The source of this T cell receptor (beta chain) is a study of response to subunit inactivated influenza vaccine. TCRdb itself ran the RT-PCR reads through MiXCR, one entry per CDR3 protein. The table lists hundreds of thousands of distinct CDR3 sequences, less than 10% of them singletons, with 10% to 15% in the top ten. Comments on this clonotype: Its specificity is not known.

Overall study findings and caveats: The study's authors posited that every seasonal influenza vaccination enlists few new T cells.

CDR3 size: 15 residues. The germline gives CDR1 MDHEN, CDR2 SYDVKM. V trimming: 5 bases; J trimming: 2 bases; junction bases outside the gene matches: 2. Source: PBMCs from blood, taken roughly 24 months after vaccination. The clonotype was recovered from a man between 50 and 75 years old who received an inactivated influenza vaccine. The J gene is TRBJ1-4, the V gene TRBV28; TRBD1 agrees at 10 bases. The chain's CDR3 is CASSATGGTNEKLFF. Here the CDR3 DNA reads TGTGCCAGCAGTGCGACAGGGGGCACTAATGAAAAACTGTTTTTT.